This T cell receptor beta chain emerged from a study of T cell changes during pregnancy in multiple sclerosis (dated by TCRdb to the late 2010s). With regard to the full study: In women with multiple sclerosis, the researchers looked at how the T cell repertoire shifted as pregnancy progressed.

A word on this clone: No cognate antigen has been identified for it. Base qualities are not provided; no much larger clone lies one nucleotide away.

The CDR3 starts with the cysteine, ends with the phenylalanine, and has 14 residues. The kept DNA is CDR3 alone, 42 bases in frame from the first base. V is shortened by 0 bases, J by 4 bases, and the region joining them spans 8 bases. CDR1 and CDR2, per the germline V gene, are MNHEY and SVGAGI. Preparation of the library involved the immunoSEQ multiplex PCR assay. TCRdb carries this immuneACCESS record with in-frame sequences only. Its versions omit some clonotypes, under half of them owing to an unresolved V gene in the studies checked, with the rest unexplained. Counted in this sample were about 75,000 clones; 89% of them appeared once. The ten biggest clones cover about 1% of the sample.

The sample in question was peripheral blood, obtained in the first trimester of pregnancy. The clonotype was recovered from a female donor in good health, enrolled as a control in a pregnancy study. The chain is assembled from TRBV6-5 and TRBJ2-3; TRBD2 is perhaps the D gene, given 5 matching bases. The nucleotides are TGTGCCAGCAGTTACTCGGGGAGATCAGATACGCAGTATTTT. Translated, this gives CASSYSGRSDTQYF.